These 26 T cell receptor beta chains were all obtained from the same sample, sequenced in a study of T-cell memory formation after mild COVID-19. TCRdb re-called the 5' RACE reads with MiXCR, one entry per CDR3 protein. The profile shows around 370,000 distinct CDR3 sequences, around 21% of them singletons. Material: PBMCs or a T cell subset sorted from them (not recorded which). All receptors come from an adult woman who had mild COVID-19 (a few samples of this study predate the infection). Cell type and time point are not known.

This clonotype has more than one count but fewer than ten. V gene TRBV5-4 combines with J gene TRBJ1-6; possible D gene TRBD1, 6 bases. This CDR3 region has 16 residues. Germline V gene sequence: CDR1 SGHNT, CDR2 YYREEE (reference sequence). V was cut by 4 bases and J by 10 bases, with 21 bases left in between. DNA for the CDR3: TGTGCCAGCAGCCGCTTGGGGGGGGCAGGCAGGTCACCCCTCCACTTT. This codes for CASSRLGGAGRSPLHF.

This clonotype was counted between two and nine times. The CDR3 spells CASRPTGRYEQYF. Here the CDR3 DNA reads TGTGCCAGCAGACCTACAGGGAGGTACGAGCAGTACTTC. This sequence joins TRBV6-2 or TRBV6-3 and TRBJ2-7; D is perhaps TRBD1 or TRBD2 (6 bases each). The CDR3 is 13 residues long. The germline gives CDR1 MNHEY, CDR2 SVGEGT. Deletions cut 6 bases from V and 4 bases from J, with 13 bases between.

The chain carries TRBV20-1 and TRBJ2-2; D might be TRBD1 (6 bases). The CDR3 has 16 amino acids. Germline CDR1 is DFQATT and CDR2 is SNEGSKA (reference sequence). Trimming took off 3 bases at V and 2 bases at J, with 16 bases between the two ends. The CDR3 nucleotides are TGCAGTGCTAGCCGAAGCCAGGGGACCAACACCGGGGAGCTGTTTTTT. Its translation is CSASRSQGTNTGELFF.

This clonotype turned up a few times. The chain links TRBV7-2 to TRBJ2-5, with D tentatively TRBD2 (5 bases). The CDR3 is made up of 13 amino acids. Germline CDR1 reads SGHTA; CDR2 reads FQGNSA. The V end was cut by 4 bases, the J end by 7 bases, with 13 bases between. CDR3 sequence: CASSSGPEGTQYF. CDR3 DNA: TGTGCCAGCAGCTCCGGCCCAGAGGGGACCCAGTACTTC.

The chain couples TRBV6-2 or TRBV6-3 to TRBJ2-2; 11 positions match TRBD2. After removal of 10 bases from V and 0 bases from J, the junction contained 13 bases not matched to a gene. CDR3 length: 18 amino acids. Germline V gene data show CDR1 as MNHEY and CDR2 as SVGEGT. This CDR3 is CATDPVAGGFANTGELFF. CDR3 in DNA: TGTGCCACCGACCCCGTAGCGGGAGGGTTCGCGAACACCGGGGAGCTGTTTTTT.

This clonotype was counted between two and nine times. The chain recombines TRBV5-6 with TRBJ1-3; D is ambiguous. V was pared by 3 bases and J by 1 base, with 14 bases between. CDR1 SGHDT and CDR2 YYEEEE come from the germline V gene. There are 16 residues in the CDR3. The CDR3 sequence is CASSYPLGESGNTIYF. CDR3 DNA sequence: TGTGCCAGCAGCTACCCTCTCGGGGAATCTGGAAACACCATATATTTT.

The chain is built from TRBV4-3 and TRBJ2-7; either TRBD1 or TRBD2 may supply D (5 bases each). Trimming took 0 bases from V and 4 from J, leaving 13 bases between them. CDR1 and CDR2 from the germline V gene are LGHNA and YSLEER. The CDR3 loop spans 15 amino acids. CDR3 amino acids: CASSQEYGAGYEQYF. The CDR3 bases are TGCGCCAGCAGCCAAGAATACGGGGCGGGTTACGAGCAGTACTTC.

This clonotype has a count of ten or more. The chain joins TRBV25-1 to TRBJ1-2; D unclear. V dropped 3 bases and J dropped 2 bases, with 1 base sitting between them. CDR3 length: 11 residues. The germline gives CDR1 MGHDK, CDR2 SYGVNS. In DNA, the CDR3 is TGTGCCAGCAGTGACAACTATGGCTACACCTTC. Its protein is CASSDNYGYTF.

The chain recombines TRBV7-9 with TRBJ2-5; D remains unclear. Per germline, CDR1 SEHNR and CDR2 FQNEAQ (reference sequence). The ends were cut back, 6 bases at V and 7 bases at J, with 15 bases in the middle. This CDR3 is built from 13 residues. The CDR3: CASSPLGLGTQYF. Here the CDR3 DNA reads TGTGCCAGCAGTCCCCTAGGTCTTGGGACCCAGTACTTC.

This chain connects TRBV7-6 to TRBJ2-1, with TRBD1 matching over 10 bases. V gave up 5 bases and J gave up 4 bases; unmatched junction bases: 8. Germline V gives CDR1 SGHVS, CDR2 FNYEAQ. The CDR3 sequence is 16 residues long. The CDR3, as DNA: TGTGCCAGCAGCCGAGAGACAGGGGGCCTGTACAATGAGCAGTTCTTC. It specifies CASSRETGGLYNEQFF.

The chain has TRBV27 and TRBJ2-7, with 7 bases matching TRBD2. Per the germline V gene, CDR1 is MNHEY and CDR2 is SMNVEV (reference sequence). Trimming removed 0 bases from V and 2 bases from J; junction bases left unmatched: 7. The CDR3 loop spans 16 amino acids. CDR3 in DNA: TGTGCCAGCAGTTTATCGGGGGGGGGATCCCCCTACGAGCAGTACTTC. Protein sequence: CASSLSGGGSPYEQYF.

The genes are TRBV7-2 and TRBJ2-7, with TRBD1 matching 7 bases. This CDR3 is built from 15 residues. CDR1 and CDR2 (germline): SGHTA, FQGNSA. The V gene end was trimmed by 5 bases and the J gene end by 2 bases; junction bases not matched to a gene: 9. CDR3 nucleotides: TGTGCCAGCAGCCGGGACAGATACAAAGCCTACGAGCAGTACTTC. This translates into CASSRDRYKAYEQYF.

The genes are TRBV9 and TRBJ2-2, with D maybe TRBD2 (5 bases). The germline V and J ends were trimmed by 6 bases and 4 bases, with 10 bases remaining between them. This CDR3 region has 13 residues. Germline CDR1 SGDLS, CDR2 YYNGEE. This CDR3 is CASTEGSTGELFF. The CDR3 DNA reads as TGTGCCAGCACCGAGGGATCCACCGGGGAGCTGTTTTTT.

Only a few counts were recorded for this clonotype. The chain is built from TRBV5-1 and TRBJ2-2; no reliable D call. This CDR3 is 14 amino acids long. Germline lookup yields CDR1 SGHRS and CDR2 YFSETQ. V dropped 6 bases and J dropped 8 bases, with 17 bases sitting between them. CDR3 coding DNA: TGCGCCAGCATGGAAATGGGGTCACGAGGGGAGCTGTTTTTT. It encodes CASMEMGSRGELFF. Together with reference TRBV5-1 and TRBJ2-2, the CDR3 gives the full variable domain: KAGVTQTPRYLIKTRGQQVTLSCSPISGHRSVSWYQQTPGQGLQFLFEYFSETQRNKGNFPGRFSGRQFSNSRSEMNVSTLELGDSALYLCASMEMGSRGELFFGEGSRLTVL.

This clonotype was detected a few times. DNA for the CDR3: TGTGCCAGCAGTTTATCCCCCGCGGACGAGCAGTACTTC. This translates into CASSLSPADEQYF. The chain employs TRBV27 and TRBJ2-7; no definite D call. The CDR3 extends over 13 amino acids. The germline V gene encodes CDR1 MNHEY and CDR2 SMNVEV (reference sequence). Trimming cost V 0 bases and J 5 bases, with 8 bases left between them.

CDR3 residues: CASSSYIRDGAYEQYF. Here the CDR3 DNA reads TGTGCCAGCAGCTCTTATATCCGGGACGGGGCCTACGAGCAGTACTTC. The genes are TRBV7-2 and TRBJ2-7; TRBD1 or TRBD2 may be the D gene (5 bases each). Trimming cost V 4 bases and J 2 bases, with 18 bases left between them. Germline assignment: CDR1 SGHTA and CDR2 FQGNSA. The CDR3 spans 16 residues.

This clonotype was seen only a few times. One junction end disagrees with the germline gene, perhaps due to a read error. V and J are TRBV12-3 or TRBV12-4 and TRBJ2-3; D gene ambiguous. This CDR3 is 13 amino acids long. As DNA, the CDR3 is TGTGCCAGCACTTTACCCAGCACAGATACGCAGTATTTT. Encoded protein: CASTLPSTDTQYF.

A few counts support this clonotype. The V call is TRBV11-2, the J call TRBJ2-1, with D possibly TRBD1 on 5 matching bases. Germline V gives CDR1 SGHAT, CDR2 FQNNGV. V lost 6 bases, J lost 2 bases, and 14 bases lay in between. CDR3 length equals 15 residues. The CDR3 DNA follows: TGTGCCAGCAGACAGACAGTGACACCCTACAATGAGCAGTTCTTC. This gives the protein CASRQTVTPYNEQFF.

V gene TRBV6-1 combines with J gene TRBJ2-7; 8 bases are a match to TRBD1. The J segment lost 2 bases and the V segment lost 0 bases, leaving 6 bases of the junction unmatched. CDR1 and CDR2 from the germline V gene are MNHNS and SASEGT. CDR3 length equals 16 residues. This CDR3 is CASSEAPRGPTYEQYF. The CDR3 region has the DNA TGTGCCAGCAGTGAAGCGCCCAGGGGGCCCACCTACGAGCAGTACTTC.

In this sample, this clonotype turned up once. The genes are TRBV27 and TRBJ2-2, with TRBD1 matching over 10 bases. The CDR3 sequence is 16 residues long. The ends lost 6 bases at V and 4 bases at J; junction bases unmatched: 8. From germline, CDR1 is MNHEY and CDR2 SMNVEV (reference sequence). In DNA, the CDR3 is TGTGCCAGCAGCTACCGGGACAGGGGATTCACCGGGGAGCTGTTTTTT. This sequence encodes CASSYRDRGFTGELFF.

This clonotype has more than one count but fewer than ten. The rearrangement links TRBV3-1 to TRBJ2-2; 8 bases map to TRBD1. From germline, CDR1 is LGHDT and CDR2 YNNKEL (reference sequence). V lost 6 bases and J lost 10; bases outside the gene matches: 7. This CDR3 is built from 13 residues. CDR3 nucleotide sequence: TGTGCCAGCAGTCGACAGGGGCGTGCGGAGCTGTTTTTT. Translated, it gives CASSRQGRAELFF.

The genes are TRBV6-2 or TRBV6-3 and TRBJ2-7; TRBD1 aligns across 9 bases. The CDR3 is made up of 14 amino acids. CDR1 is MNHEY, CDR2 SVGEGT, per germline. V gave up 5 bases and J gave up 3 bases; unmatched junction bases: 5. The CDR3 loop reads CASSVDRGHYEQYF. DNA of the CDR3: TGTGCCAGCAGTGTGGACAGGGGTCACTACGAGCAGTACTTC.

This clonotype was seen only a few times. The V gene is TRBV5-5, the J gene TRBJ1-1; D ambiguous. V was trimmed by 2 bases and J by 4 bases, leaving 12 bases between them. The CDR3 totals 14 residues. Germline-derived CDR1 and CDR2 are SGHKS and YYEKEE (reference sequence). As DNA, the CDR3 is TGTGCCAGCAGCTTAGGGCAATGGGCCACTGAAGCTTTCTTT. Translating it yields CASSLGQWATEAFF.

The chain joins TRBV19 to TRBJ2-1; D unclear. Looked up from germline, CDR1 is LNHDA and CDR2 is SQIVND (reference sequence). The CDR3 totals 11 residues. V was clipped by 7 bases and J by 8 bases, with 9 bases between them. The CDR3: CASMSIHEQFF. The CDR3 DNA is TGTGCCAGTATGAGCATCCATGAGCAGTTCTTC.

The chain employs TRBV6-5 and TRBJ2-7, with D possibly being TRBD1 or TRBD2 (6 bases each). This CDR3 spans 20 amino acids. V lost 6 bases to trimming and J lost 0 bases, with 30 bases between them. Germline-derived CDR1 and CDR2 are MNHEY and SVGAGI. CDR3: CASSPGAQWGRIDISYEQYF. The CDR3 region has the DNA TGTGCCAGCAGCCCAGGGGCTCAATGGGGGAGGATAGATATCTCCTACGAGCAGTACTTC.

The rearrangement uses TRBV11-3 and TRBJ1-1, with D perhaps matching TRBD1 (5 bases). CDR3 length: 13 residues. CDR1 SGHNT and CDR2 YENEEA come from the germline V gene. Trimming pared 4 bases from V and 6 bases from J, leaving 12 bases between. The CDR3 loop is CASSSTAASEAFF. In DNA form, the CDR3 reads TGTGCCAGCAGCTCGACAGCCGCCTCTGAAGCTTTCTTT.